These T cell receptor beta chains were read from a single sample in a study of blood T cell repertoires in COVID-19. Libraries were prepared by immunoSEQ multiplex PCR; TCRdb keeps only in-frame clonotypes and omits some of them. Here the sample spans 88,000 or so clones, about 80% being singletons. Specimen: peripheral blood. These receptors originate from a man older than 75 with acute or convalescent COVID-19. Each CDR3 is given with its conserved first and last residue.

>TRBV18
CASSLTEKETQYF
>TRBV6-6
CASTSGTGITYEQYF
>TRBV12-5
CASGGSGGITSTQYF
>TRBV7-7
CASSLIGGVGTGELFF
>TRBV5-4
CASSLPGGTEAFF
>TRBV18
CASSPSGEGGYTF
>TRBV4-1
CASSQGSRGGVETQYF
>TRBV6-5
CASSPPGLSNQPQHF
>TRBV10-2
CASSDPGGSYNEQFF
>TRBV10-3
CAISEAGYEQYF
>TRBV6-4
CASSQRFGTDTQYF
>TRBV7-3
CASSLDNTDTQYF
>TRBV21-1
CASSKESGREWAKNIQYF
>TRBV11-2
CASSLSSGGNYGYTF
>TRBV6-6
CASSYRGYTDTQYF
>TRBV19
CASSPHRGGLSNQPQHF
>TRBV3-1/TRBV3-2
CASSQDPPGGNQPQHF
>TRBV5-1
CASSFRTGDNTEAFF
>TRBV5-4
CASSYGAPGGGYEQFF
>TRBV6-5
CASSRQGSNYGYTF
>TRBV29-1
CSVDGLGSEAFF
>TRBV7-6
CASSSTQGSSYEQYF
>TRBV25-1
CASTGLGTGSTDTQYF
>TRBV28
CASSLETGRGYTF
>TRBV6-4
CASSLTTGVNEAFF
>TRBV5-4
CASSAGPGEKDTEAFF
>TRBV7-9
CASSPQSGGTIYF
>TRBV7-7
CASSRTLAGPTDTQYF
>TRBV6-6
CASYHGTGVLNTEAFF
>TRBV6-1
CASSDGEITYNSPLHF
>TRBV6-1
CASRKQDNYGYTF
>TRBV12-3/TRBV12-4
CASRYQGGNTIYF
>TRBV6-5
CASSSWKGGLVGYTF